This T cell receptor beta chain was profiled in a study of T cells in Graves' hyperthyroidism and ophthalmopathy. The overall study: At initial diagnosis, before any treatment had begun, peripheral blood was obtained. Study-wide results and limits: Most thyroid clonotypes with frequency above 0.001 were detected in blood.

The ends were cut back, 6 bases at V and 5 bases at J, with 7 bases in the middle. In germline, CDR1 is MDHEN, CDR2 SYDVKM. CDR3 length: 11 residues. Template material for amplifying TCR beta CDR3 regions consisted of RNA transcripts. First-round RT-PCR with HTBI primers amplified the TCR CDR3 region. MiXCR was run by TCRdb on the multiplex PCR reads, yielding one entry per CDR3 protein. The profile shows about 210,000 distinct CDR3 sequences, 15% to 20% of them singletons. This clonotype appeared many times. Its antigen is undetermined. The receptor comes from a man aged 50-59 years with Graves' hyperthyroidism. The sequencing sample was made of blood. This chain links TRBV28 with TRBJ2-5; D is ambiguous. CDR3 amino acids: CASRIRETQYF. CDR3 nucleotide sequence: TGTGCCAGCAGGATACGGGAGACCCAGTACTTC.